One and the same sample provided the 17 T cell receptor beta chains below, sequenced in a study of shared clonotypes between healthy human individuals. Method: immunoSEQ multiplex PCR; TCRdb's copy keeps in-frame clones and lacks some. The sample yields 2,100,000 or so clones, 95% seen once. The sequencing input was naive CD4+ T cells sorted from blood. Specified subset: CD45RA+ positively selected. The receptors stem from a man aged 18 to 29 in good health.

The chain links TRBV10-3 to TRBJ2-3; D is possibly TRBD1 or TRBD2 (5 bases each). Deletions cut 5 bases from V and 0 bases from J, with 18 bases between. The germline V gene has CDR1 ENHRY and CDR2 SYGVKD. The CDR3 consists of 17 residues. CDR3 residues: CAISPPYRGVSTDTQYF. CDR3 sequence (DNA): TGTGCCATCAGTCCCCCGTACAGAGGGGTAAGCACAGATACGCAGTATTTT.

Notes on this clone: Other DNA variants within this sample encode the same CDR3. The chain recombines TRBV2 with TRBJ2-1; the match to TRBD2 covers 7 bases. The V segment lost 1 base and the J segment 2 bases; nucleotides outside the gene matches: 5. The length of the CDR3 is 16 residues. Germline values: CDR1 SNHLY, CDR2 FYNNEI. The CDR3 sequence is CASSEGAGGTYNEQFF. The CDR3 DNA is TGTGCCAGCAGTGAAGGGGCCGGGGGGACCTACAATGAGCAGTTCTTC.

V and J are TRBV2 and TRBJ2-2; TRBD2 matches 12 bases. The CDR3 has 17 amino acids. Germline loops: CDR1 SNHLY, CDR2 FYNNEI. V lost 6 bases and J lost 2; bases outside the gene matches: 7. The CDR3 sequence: CASRSLAGGPNTGELFF. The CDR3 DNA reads TGTGCCAGCAGGTCACTAGCGGGGGGACCCAACACCGGGGAGCTGTTTTTT.

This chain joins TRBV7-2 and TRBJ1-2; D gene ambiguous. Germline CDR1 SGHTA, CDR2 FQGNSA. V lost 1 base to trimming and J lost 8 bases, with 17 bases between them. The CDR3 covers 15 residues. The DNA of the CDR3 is TGTGCCAGCAGCTTAGGCCGATATCTGCCGGGGGGCTACACCTTC. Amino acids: CASSLGRYLPGGYTF.

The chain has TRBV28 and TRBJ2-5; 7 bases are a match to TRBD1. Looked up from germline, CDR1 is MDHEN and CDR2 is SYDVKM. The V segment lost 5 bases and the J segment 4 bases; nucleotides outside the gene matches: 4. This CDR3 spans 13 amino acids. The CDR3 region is CASSQGGRETQYF. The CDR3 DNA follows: TGTGCCAGCAGTCAAGGGGGCCGAGAGACCCAGTACTTC.

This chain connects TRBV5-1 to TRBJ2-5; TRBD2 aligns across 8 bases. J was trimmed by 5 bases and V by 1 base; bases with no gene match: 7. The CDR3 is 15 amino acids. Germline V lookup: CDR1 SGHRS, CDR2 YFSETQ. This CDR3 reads CASSLTSGGWETQYF. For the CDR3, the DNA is TGCGCCAGCAGCTTGACTAGCGGAGGATGGGAGACCCAGTACTTC. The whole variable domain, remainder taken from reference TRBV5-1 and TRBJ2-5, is KAGVTQTPRYLIKTRGQQVTLSCSPISGHRSVSWYQQTPGQGLQFLFEYFSETQRNKGNFPGRFSGRQFSNSRSEMNVSTLELGDSALYLCASSLTSGGWETQYFGPGTRLLVL.

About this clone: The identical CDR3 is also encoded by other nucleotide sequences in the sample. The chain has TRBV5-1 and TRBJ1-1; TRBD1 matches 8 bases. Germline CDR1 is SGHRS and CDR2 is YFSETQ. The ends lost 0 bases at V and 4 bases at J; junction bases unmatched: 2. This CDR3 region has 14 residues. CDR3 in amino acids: CASSLGQGSTEAFF. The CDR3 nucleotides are TGCGCCAGCAGCTTGGGACAGGGGTCCACTGAAGCTTTCTTT.

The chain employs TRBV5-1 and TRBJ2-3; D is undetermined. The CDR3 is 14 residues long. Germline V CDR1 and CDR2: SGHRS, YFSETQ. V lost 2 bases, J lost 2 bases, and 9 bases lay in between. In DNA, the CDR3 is TGCGCCAGCAGCTTCTGGTCTTCCACAGATACGCAGTATTTT. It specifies CASSFWSSTDTQYF. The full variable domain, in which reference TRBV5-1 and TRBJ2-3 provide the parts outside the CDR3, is KAGVTQTPRYLIKTRGQQVTLSCSPISGHRSVSWYQQTPGQGLQFLFEYFSETQRNKGNFPGRFSGRQFSNSRSEMNVSTLELGDSALYLCASSFWSSTDTQYFGPGTRLTVL.

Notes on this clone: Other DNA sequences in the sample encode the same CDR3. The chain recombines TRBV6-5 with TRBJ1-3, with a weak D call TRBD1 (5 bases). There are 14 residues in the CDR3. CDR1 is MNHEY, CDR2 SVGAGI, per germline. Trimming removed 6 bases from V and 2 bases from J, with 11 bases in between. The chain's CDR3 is CASRTPGPGNTIYF. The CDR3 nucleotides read TGTGCCAGCAGAACTCCGGGACCTGGAAACACCATATATTTT.

CDR3 nucleotides: TGTGCCTCCCGGGACAGAGCTTACCGTGGGTACTTC. Protein sequence: CASRDRAYRGYF. The J gene is TRBJ2-7, the V gene TRBV30, with 7 bases identical to TRBD1. The CDR3 totals 12 residues. V lost 7 bases and J lost 12; bases outside the gene matches: 15. Germline V gene lookup returns CDR1 GTSNPN and CDR2 SVGIG (reference sequence). Based on the CDR3 plus reference TRBV30 and TRBJ2-7, the full variable domain is SQTIHQWPATLVQPVGSPLSLECTVEGTSNPNLYWYRQAAGRGLQLLFYSVGIGQISSEVPQNLSASRPQDRQFILSSKKLLLSDSGFYLCASRDRAYRGYFGPGTRLTVT.

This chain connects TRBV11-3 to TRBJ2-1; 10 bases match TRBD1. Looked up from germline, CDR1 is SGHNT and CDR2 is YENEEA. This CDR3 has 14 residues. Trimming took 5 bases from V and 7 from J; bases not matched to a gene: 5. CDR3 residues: CASSPDRGKNEQFF. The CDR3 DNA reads TGTGCCAGCAGCCCGGACAGGGGGAAGAATGAGCAGTTCTTC.

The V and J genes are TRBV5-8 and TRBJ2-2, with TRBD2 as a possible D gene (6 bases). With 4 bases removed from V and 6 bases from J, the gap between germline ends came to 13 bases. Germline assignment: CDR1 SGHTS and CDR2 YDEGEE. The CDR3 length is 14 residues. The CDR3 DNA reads TGTGCCAGCAGCCCGGTGGGAGGCCCCGGGGAGCTGTTTTTT. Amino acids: CASSPVGGPGELFF.

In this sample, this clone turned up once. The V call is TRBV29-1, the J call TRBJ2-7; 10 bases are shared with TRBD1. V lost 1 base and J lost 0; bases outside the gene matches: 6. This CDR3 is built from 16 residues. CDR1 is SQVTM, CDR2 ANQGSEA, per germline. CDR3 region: CSVEADRGLYSYEQYF. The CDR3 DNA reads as TGCAGCGTTGAAGCCGACAGGGGGCTTTACTCCTACGAGCAGTACTTC.

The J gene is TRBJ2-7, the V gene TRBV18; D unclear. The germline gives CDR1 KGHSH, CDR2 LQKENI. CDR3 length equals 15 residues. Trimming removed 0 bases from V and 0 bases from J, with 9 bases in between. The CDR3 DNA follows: TGTGCCAGCTCACCACCATTGACATTCTCCTACGAGCAGTACTTC. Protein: CASSPPLTFSYEQYF.

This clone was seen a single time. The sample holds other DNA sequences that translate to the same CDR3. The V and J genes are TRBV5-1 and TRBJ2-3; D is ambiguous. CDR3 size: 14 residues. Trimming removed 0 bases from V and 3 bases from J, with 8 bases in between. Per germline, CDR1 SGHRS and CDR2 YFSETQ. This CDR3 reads CASSLGSPTDTQYF. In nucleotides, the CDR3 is TGCGCCAGCAGCTTGGGTAGCCCGACAGATACGCAGTATTTT. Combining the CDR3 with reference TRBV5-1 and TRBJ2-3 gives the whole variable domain KAGVTQTPRYLIKTRGQQVTLSCSPISGHRSVSWYQQTPGQGLQFLFEYFSETQRNKGNFPGRFSGRQFSNSRSEMNVSTLELGDSALYLCASSLGSPTDTQYFGPGTRLTVL.

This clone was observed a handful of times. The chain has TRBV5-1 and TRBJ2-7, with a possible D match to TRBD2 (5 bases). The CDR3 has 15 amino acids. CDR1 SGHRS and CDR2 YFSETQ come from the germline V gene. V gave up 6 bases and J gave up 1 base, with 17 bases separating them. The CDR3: CASKDGGQASYEQYF. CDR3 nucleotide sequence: TGCGCCAGCAAGGATGGCGGGCAGGCGTCCTACGAGCAGTACTTC.

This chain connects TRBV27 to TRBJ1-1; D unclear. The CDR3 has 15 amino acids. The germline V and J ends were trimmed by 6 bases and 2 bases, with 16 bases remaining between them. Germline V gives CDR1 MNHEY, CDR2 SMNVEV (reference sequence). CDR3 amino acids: CASSSGQIRNTEAFF. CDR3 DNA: TGTGCCAGCAGCTCGGGCCAGATACGAAACACTGAAGCTTTCTTT.